The rows below give T cell receptor beta chains drawn from one sample of a study of CXCR3-negative and CXCR3-positive naive CD8 T cells. TCRdb re-called the 5' RACE reads and shows each CDR3 protein once, DNA omitted. The sample has under 150,000 distinct CDR3 sequences; the top ten hold around 0.3%. The specimen sequenced was naive CXCR3+ CD8+ T cells from blood. The origin of the receptors is a human donor in good health. Some clones in this sample may be carry-over from other donors' samples. Each CDR3 is given with its conserved first and last residue.

V: TRBV5-1
J: TRBJ2-3
CDR3: CASSSGTGGFLTDTQYF

V: TRBV20-1
J: TRBJ1-5
CDR3: CSARAHRGEDQPQHF

V: TRBV5-1
J: TRBJ2-7
CDR3: CASSWTAAYGDEQYF

V: TRBV4-3
J: TRBJ2-7
CDR3: CASSQDRVGTYEQYF

V: TRBV5-1
J: TRBJ2-7
CDR3: CASSLDFGRADEQYF

V: TRBV11-3
J: TRBJ2-1
CDR3: CASSHDRGDEQFF

V: TRBV20-1
J: TRBJ2-3
CDR3: CSARGFPQTDTQYF

V: TRBV7-2
J: TRBJ2-1
CDR3: CASSLQYNEQFF

V: TRBV18
J: TRBJ1-1
CDR3: CASSPPGADTEAFF

V: TRBV3-1
J: TRBJ2-5
CDR3: CASSQDWRGGQRETQYF

V: TRBV10-3
J: TRBJ2-7
CDR3: CAISEPGQGYEQYF

V: TRBV7-2
J: TRBJ2-2
CDR3: CASSPIAWGGELFF

V: TRBV4-2
J: TRBJ2-7
CDR3: CASSPPSDYEQYF

V: TRBV18
J: TRBJ2-5
CDR3: CASSPDGQSQETQYF

V: TRBV2
J: TRBJ2-1
CDR3: CASSERGASYNEQFF

V: TRBV5-1
J: TRBJ2-2
CDR3: CASNPGTGTNTGELFF

V: TRBV12-3/TRBV12-4
J: TRBJ1-2
CDR3: CASSLGQGAGYTF

V: TRBV15
J: TRBJ2-3
CDR3: CATSTPSGRGRDTQYF

V: TRBV5-1
J: TRBJ2-7
CDR3: CASSLDAYYEQYF

V: TRBV2
J: TRBJ2-1
CDR3: CASSYDRGWDEQFF

V: TRBV29-1
J: TRBJ1-1
CDR3: CSVETGGFEAFF

V: TRBV10-3
J: TRBJ1-5
CDR3: CAISANNQPQHF

V: TRBV20-1
J: TRBJ2-1
CDR3: CSATTGEAYNEQFF

V: TRBV4-1
J: TRBJ2-7
CDR3: CASSLYSGRTEPYEQYF

V: TRBV7-2
J: TRBJ1-2
CDR3: CASSSGGTVDGYTF

V: TRBV9
J: TRBJ2-1
CDR3: CASSVVLEGGRVYEQFF

V: TRBV20-1
J: TRBJ2-1
CDR3: CSARGPALAQYNEQFF

V: TRBV9
J: TRBJ1-1
CDR3: CASSVLGGSEAFF

V: TRBV30
J: TRBJ1-2
CDR3: CAWSFDTNYGYTF

V: TRBV11-2
J: TRBJ2-7
CDR3: CASSLVAGGIYEQYF

V: TRBV7-9
J: TRBJ2-7
CDR3: CASSSGTSYEQYF

V: TRBV28
J: TRBJ1-2
CDR3: CASSPTGLYGYTF

V: TRBV5-5
J: TRBJ2-7
CDR3: CASSPGTGVMYEQYF

V: TRBV19
J: TRBJ1-1
CDR3: CASTAATEAFF

V: TRBV11-3
J: TRBJ1-1
CDR3: CASSLDPNTEAFF

V: TRBV4-1
J: TRBJ2-7
CDR3: CASSQGSPGGYEQYF

V: TRBV29-1
J: TRBJ2-7
CDR3: CSVGAGTEAYEQYF

V: TRBV27
J: TRBJ2-1
CDR3: CASSLGRGSSYNEQFF

V: TRBV12-5
J: TRBJ2-7
CDR3: CASVMGSYEQYF

V: TRBV12-3/TRBV12-4
J: TRBJ2-7
CDR3: CASRSRSGAPYEQYF

V: TRBV6-5
J: TRBJ2-3
CDR3: CASRPGLADDTQYF

V: TRBV3-1
J: TRBJ2-2
CDR3: CASSPPVGRRVAGELFF

V: TRBV20-1
J: TRBJ2-3
CDR3: CSARDRGGATDTQYF

V: TRBV7-3
J: TRBJ2-1
CDR3: CASSLDSYNEQFF

V: TRBV15
J: TRBJ2-5
CDR3: CATSRALHEETQYF

V: TRBV28
J: TRBJ2-7
CDR3: CASSLLSGGVAYEQYF

V: TRBV10-3
J: TRBJ2-1
CDR3: CAISESPDEQFF

V: TRBV20-1
J: TRBJ2-7
CDR3: CSAPRLAGGAYEQYF

V: TRBV12-3/TRBV12-4
J: TRBJ2-1
CDR3: CASTPGHSYNEQFF

V: TRBV7-9
J: TRBJ1-1
CDR3: CASSRGQIEAFF

V: TRBV7-9
J: TRBJ1-6
CDR3: CASSSGTGFSPLHF